This T cell receptor beta chain was sequenced during a study of Ad26.COV2.S vaccination and SARS-CoV-2 variants. Study in general: Donor allocation was to the COV1001 Ad26.COV2.S trial arm. Overall study findings and caveats: Spike-specific TCR breadth was greater in vaccine than placebo recipients.

Treatment noted: some 20 received Ad26.COV2.S at low or high dose, single or two shots; 5 received placebo; per-sample allocation not given. The investigators took samples on day 63 after the first vaccine or placebo injection. This CDR3 has 14 amino acids. Germline V gene data show CDR1 as LNHDA and CDR2 as SQIVND (reference sequence). The germline V and J ends were trimmed by 4 bases and 5 bases, with 12 bases remaining between them. To note about this clone: As yet, its antigen is unknown.

Measured with immunoSEQ multiplex PCR; TCRdb has only the in-frame clones, and not every one. In the table there are some 290,000 clones, about 85% of which are singletons. This sample comprised peripheral blood, obtained in a trial of Ad26.COV2.S vaccine versus placebo. The chain recombines TRBV19 with TRBJ1-5, with D unresolved. The origin of this receptor is a person aged 18-65 years who received the Ad26.COV2.S COVID-19 vaccine or a placebo. CDR3 loop: CASSKGTPYQPQHF. Written as DNA, the CDR3 is TGTGCCAGTAGTAAGGGCACTCCGTATCAGCCCCAGCATTTT.